This TCR beta chain was documented in a study of blood T cell repertoires in COVID-19. Study-wide context: Acute-phase and convalescent COVID-19 samples originated in the United States, Italy and Spain. Sample material is recorded as cDNA or gDNA derived from T cells, B-cell-depleted T cells, or PBMCs.

The authors' processing: Reference gene primers were amplified, and this amplification served to estimate nucleated cell counts. Generated by immunoSEQ multiplex PCR, the TCRdb table keeps only in-frame clones and is missing some. V, J and clone size were drawn from that table, and D and trimming were deduced from the DNA. The table has about 24,000 clones, roughly 82% seen once. V trimming: 2 bases; J trimming: 5 bases; junction bases outside the gene matches: 6. In germline, CDR1 is SGHRS, CDR2 YFSETQ. The CDR3 is 15 residues long. This clone was recorded only once. V usage is TRBV5-1 and J usage is TRBJ2-1; 8 bases align to TRBD2. The sample taken for sequencing was peripheral blood. The TCR originated in a human donor with active COVID-19. The donor label of this sample is uncertain. CDR3 residues: CASSLVAGGDNEQFF. DNA of the CDR3: TGCGCCAGCAGCTTAGTGGCGGGGGGCGACAATGAGCAGTTCTTC.